Listed here is a single T cell receptor (beta chain). Its matching antigen is unknown. The data belong to a study of vaccination effects on CD4 cells after COVID-19. General study findings and limits: Common cold coronavirus cross-reactivity was shown by only 1 of 255 vaccine-induced clones in healthy vaccinees.

ViraFEST expansion of antigen-specific CD4+ T cells with viral peptide pools preceded sequencing. Subsequent to 10 days of culture, CD4+ T cells were isolated. Vaccine administered to participants consisted of two doses of either BNT162b2 or mRNA-1273. IL-2 medium was substituted for half the medium on days 3 and 7. The method was immunoSEQ multiplex PCR; TCRdb's version includes in-frame clones alone and lacks a portion of them. The table lists about 38,000 clones, roughly four fifths of them singletons, with roughly 2% in the top ten. The sequence came from a human donor who received a COVID-19 vaccine. Some clones in this sample may be carry-over from other donors' samples. Sequenced material: CD4+ T cells from PBMCs cultured with HCoV-NL63 spike peptides, taken after COVID-19 vaccination.

The DNA for the CDR3 is TGTGCCAGCAGTTTCCGCCCAGCGGGGGGAAACAATGAGCAGTTCTTC. Amino acid sequence: CASSFRPAGGNNEQFF. The chain combines TRBV27 with TRBJ2-1, with 9 nucleotides matching TRBD2. V lost 3 bases and J lost 5; bases outside the gene matches: 8. CDR1 is MNHEY, CDR2 SMNVEV, per germline (reference sequence). The CDR3 totals 16 residues.